This T cell receptor (beta chain) was identified during a study of response to subunit inactivated influenza vaccine. Study-wide results and limits: Authors proposed each seasonal influenza vaccination draws in few new T cells.

TCRdb independently ran MiXCR on the RT-PCR reads; one entry per CDR3 protein. The data hold 500,000 to 600,000 distinct CDR3 sequences, with under 15% observed a single time. The length of the CDR3 is 15 residues. The V gene's germline CDR1 is SGHKS and CDR2 YYEKEE (reference sequence). V was cut by 0 bases and J by 0 bases, with 9 bases left in between. On this clonotype itself: Its specificity is unknown.

The chain uses TRBV5-5 and TRBJ2-5, with D hard to call. The specimen was PBMCs from blood, collected roughly 48 days after vaccination. This sequence was found in a man aged 50 to 60 who received an inactivated influenza vaccine. CDR3 sequence (DNA): TGTGCCAGCAGCTTGGACACCTGGTACCAAGAGACCCAGTACTTC. It specifies CASSLDTWYQETQYF.